These 19 T cell receptor beta chains were sequenced from one sample in a study of immune characterization of retroperitoneal liposarcoma. A single record per CDR3 protein comes from TCRdb applying MiXCR to the PCR reads. The sample has approximately 9,800 distinct CDR3 sequences, roughly a quarter seen once. Sequenced: tumor tissue. These receptors were obtained from a female donor with retroperitoneal liposarcoma.

This clonotype was seen only a few times. The genes are TRBV11-1 and TRBJ2-2, with a possible D match to TRBD1 (6 bases). The V end lost 5 bases, the J end lost 7 bases, and 17 bases lay between the germline ends. The germline CDR1 and CDR2 sequences are SGHAT and FQDESV (reference sequence). The CDR3 has 15 amino acids. The CDR3 protein is CASSPNRERGGELFF. Written as DNA, the CDR3 is TGTGCCAGCAGCCCAAACAGGGAGAGGGGCGGGGAGCTGTTTTTT.

The table lists this clonotype with many counts. The chain joins TRBV10-2 to TRBJ2-1; D perhaps matches TRBD2 (6 bases). V was shortened by 6 bases and J by 13 bases, with 25 bases between the two germline ends. The germline V gene encodes CDR1 WSHSY and CDR2 SAAADI. The CDR3 runs 15 residues. CDR3 loop: CASSGDSGGAETQFF. The DNA of the CDR3 is TGCGCCAGCAGCGGTGACTCAGGCGGGGCAGAGACCCAGTTCTTC.

This clonotype turned up a few times. The J gene is TRBJ2-6, the V gene TRBV6-1; no clear D. With 8 bases removed from V and 0 bases from J, the gap between germline ends came to 11 bases. Per germline, CDR1 MNHNS and CDR2 SASEGT. The length of the CDR3 is 15 residues. CDR3 in amino acids: CASRPDRSGANVLTF. The CDR3 region has the DNA TGTGCCAGCCGCCCGGACCGCTCTGGGGCCAACGTCCTGACTTTC.

By frequency in the sample, this clonotype is medium-sized. This rearrangement joins TRBV6-1 to TRBJ2-7, with TRBD2 identical over 11 bases. After removal of 5 bases from V and 3 bases from J, the junction contained 0 bases not matched to a gene. CDR3 length: 13 amino acids. Germline CDR1 reads MNHNS; CDR2 reads SASEGT. For the CDR3, the DNA is TGTGCCAGCAGTCTAGCGGGGGGCTACGAGCAGTACTTC. Amino acids: CASSLAGGYEQYF.

This clonotype appeared a few times. The genes are TRBV6-1 and TRBJ1-1; D not resolved. This CDR3 is built from 12 residues. In germline, CDR1 is MNHNS, CDR2 SASEGT. Trimming removed 7 bases from V and 1 base from J, with 7 bases in between. CDR3 nucleotides: TGTGCCAGCAATCGAGGGAACACTGAAGCTTTCTTT. Protein sequence: CASNRGNTEAFF.

By share, this clonotype ranks as medium-sized. This rearrangement joins TRBV7-3 to TRBJ2-1; D remains unclear. The CDR3 totals 15 residues. Looked up from germline, CDR1 is SGHTA and CDR2 is FQGTGA. The V end was cut by 2 bases, the J end by 5 bases, with 13 bases between. As DNA, the CDR3 is TGTGCCAGCAGCTTACTTGGACCCTCGAACAATGAGCAGTTCTTC. It translates to CASSLLGPSNNEQFF.

This clonotype was counted many times. This CDR3 is CASSSTSSGGKTGELFF. CDR3 nucleotide sequence: TGTGCCAGCAGCTCAACCTCCTCCGGGGGAAAAACCGGGGAGCTGTTTTTT. The V gene is TRBV7-8, the J gene TRBJ2-2; D might be TRBD2 (6 bases). V was clipped by 4 bases and J by 5 bases, with 20 bases between them. This CDR3 is 17 amino acids long. Germline V gene data show CDR1 as SGHVS and CDR2 as FQNEAQ.

By share, this clonotype counts as medium-sized. The rearrangement uses TRBV12-3 or TRBV12-4 and TRBJ2-1, with TRBD1 matching over 7 bases. This CDR3 spans 13 amino acids. The trim removed 3 bases at V and 10 bases at J, leaving 6 bases unmatched. CDR3 sequence reads: CASSFRQGSEQFF. In nucleotides, the CDR3 is TGTGCCAGCAGTTTCCGACAGGGAAGCGAGCAGTTCTTC.

This clonotype was found a few times. The chain recombines TRBV7-6 with TRBJ1-6, with D perhaps matching TRBD1 (6 bases). The CDR3 extends over 15 amino acids. The V and J ends lost 5 bases and 9 bases respectively, with 17 bases between them. Looked up from germline, CDR1 is SGHVS and CDR2 is FNYEAQ. DNA for the CDR3: TGTGCCAGCAGCGCGGACGGGGGCCTTGGTTCACCCCTCCACTTT. This codes for CASSADGGLGSPLHF. Combining the CDR3 with reference TRBV7-6 and TRBJ1-6 gives the whole variable domain GAGVSQSPRYKVTKRGQDVALRCDPISGHVSLYWYRQALGQGPEFLTYFNYEAQQDKSGLPNDRFSAERPEGSISTLTIQRTEQRDSAMYRCASSADGGLGSPLHFGNGTRLTVT.

This clonotype was counted a few times. This chain uses TRBV7-2 with TRBJ1-2, with TRBD1 identical over 8 bases. The CDR3 is 16 amino acids. The V and J ends lost 5 bases and 0 bases, in that order; junction bases with no gene match: 8. Germline lookup yields CDR1 SGHTA and CDR2 FQGNSA. The CDR3 DNA reads TGTGCCAGCAGCCTCCCAGGGGGCCTAGCTAACTATGGCTACACCTTC. Protein product: CASSLPGGLANYGYTF. Full variable domain (rest looked up from reference TRBV7-2 and TRBJ1-2): GAGVSQSPSNKVTEKGKDVELRCDPISGHTALYWYRQSLGQGLEFLIYFQGNSAPDKSGLPSDRFSAERTGGSVSTLTIQRTQQEDSAVYLCASSLPGGLANYGYTFGSGTRLTVV.

Many counts were recorded for this clonotype. This chain links TRBV7-3 with TRBJ2-1; TRBD2 might be the D (6 bases). CDR3 length: 13 amino acids. V shed 5 bases and J shed 13 bases, with 18 bases lying between them. The germline V gene has CDR1 SGHTA and CDR2 FQGTGA. DNA of the CDR3: TGTGCCAGCAGCCGACTAGACCAAGAGACCCAGTTCTTC. Translation: CASSRLDQETQFF.

In regard to this clonotype: One end of the junction fails to match germline, which may point to a read error. The chain links TRBV7-2 to TRBJ2-3; 7 bases are a match to TRBD2. This CDR3 comprises 15 residues. Germline-derived CDR1 and CDR2 are SGHTA and FQGNSA. The CDR3 nucleotides read TGTGCCAGCAGCTTAGACAGCGGGGTAAGCAATGAGCAGTTCTTT. As protein: CASSLDSGVSNEQFF.

The rearrangement uses TRBV6-1 and TRBJ1-5, with unresolved D. There are 14 residues in the CDR3. Germline loops: CDR1 MNHNS, CDR2 SASEGT. Trimming took 3 bases from V and 4 from J, leaving 10 bases between them. The CDR3 bases are TGTGCCAGCAGTGAGAGGGAGGAGAATCAGCCCCAGCATTTT. This translates into CASSEREENQPQHF.

Only a few counts were recorded for this clonotype. The CDR3 is CASSRDTRSPLHF. The DNA of the CDR3 is TGTGCCAGCAGTAGGGACACACGGTCACCCCTCCACTTT. The chain combines TRBV27 with TRBJ1-6, with D perhaps matching TRBD1 (6 bases). CDR1 and CDR2 (germline): MNHEY, SMNVEV (reference sequence). Trimming took off 5 bases at V and 10 bases at J, with 12 bases between the two ends. The CDR3 consists of 13 residues.

V and J are TRBV6-6 and TRBJ2-1; 7 nucleotides line up with TRBD2. There are 18 residues in the CDR3. Germline-derived CDR1 and CDR2 are MNHNY and SVGAGI (reference sequence). Trimming at V came to 0 bases and at J to 10 bases, leaving 18 bases not matched to a gene. The CDR3 loop is CASSYSIGEGTIVYEQFF. In DNA, the CDR3 is TGTGCCAGCAGTTACTCAATCGGGGAGGGGACTATTGTCTACGAGCAGTTCTTC.

This clonotype was seen more than once but under ten times. The CDR3 spells CASSPTRTSGSTGELFF. The CDR3 DNA is TGTGCCAGCAGTCCAACCCGGACTAGCGGGAGCACCGGGGAGCTGTTTTTT. The rearrangement uses TRBV12-3 or TRBV12-4 and TRBJ2-2; 13 positions agree with TRBD2. The CDR3 consists of 17 residues. V shed 5 bases, J shed 4 bases, and the junction held 7 bases outside the gene matches.

The chain employs TRBV6-1 and TRBJ2-5; 12 bases are shared with TRBD1. The J call may be incorrect, as the DNA end agrees better with TRBJ2-1. This CDR3 is built from 19 residues. CDR1 is MNHNS, CDR2 SASEGT, per germline. The CDR3 protein is CASSTFGTGGGVGLYEQFF. CDR3 in DNA: TGTGCCAGCAGTACCTTCGGGACAGGGGGCGGCGTGGGCCTCTACGAGCAGTTCTTC.

This clonotype was detected only once. This may come from a read error, since a much larger clone is one base off. The conserved closing phenylalanine or tryptophan is absent in this CDR3, likely reflecting a read error. V gene TRBV7-6 combines with J gene TRBJ2-5, with TRBD1 matching 9 bases. Trimming at V came to 5 bases and at J to 11 bases, leaving 12 bases not matched to a gene. The V gene's germline CDR1 is SGHVS and CDR2 FNYEAQ. The CDR3 totals 14 residues. The CDR3 DNA reads as TGTGCCAGCAGCACACCCGGGACAGGGAAAGAGCAGTACTCC. This gives the protein CASSTPGTGKEQYS.

This clonotype has a handful of counts. This chain joins TRBV6-1 and TRBJ2-2; D possibly corresponds to TRBD2 (7 bases). The CDR3 covers 15 residues. Germline lookup yields CDR1 MNHNS and CDR2 SASEGT. V dropped 6 bases and J dropped 5 bases, with 16 bases sitting between them. Written as DNA, the CDR3 is TGTGCCAGCAGCCCCCGGGGAGGGGGAACCGGGGAGCTGTTTTTT. Its protein product is CASSPRGGGTGELFF.